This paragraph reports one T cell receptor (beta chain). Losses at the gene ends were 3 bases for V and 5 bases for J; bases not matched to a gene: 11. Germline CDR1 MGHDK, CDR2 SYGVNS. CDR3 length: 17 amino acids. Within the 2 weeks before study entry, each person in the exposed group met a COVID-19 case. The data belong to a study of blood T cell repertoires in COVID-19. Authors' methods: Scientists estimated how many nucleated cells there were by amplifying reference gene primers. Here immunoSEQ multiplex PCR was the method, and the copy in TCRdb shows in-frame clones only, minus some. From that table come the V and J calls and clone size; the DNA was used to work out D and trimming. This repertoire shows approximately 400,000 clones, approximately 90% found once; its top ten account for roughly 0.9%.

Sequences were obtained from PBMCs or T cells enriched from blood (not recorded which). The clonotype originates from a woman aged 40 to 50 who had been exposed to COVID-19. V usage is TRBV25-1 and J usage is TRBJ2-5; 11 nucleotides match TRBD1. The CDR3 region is CASSELIGTGGGETQYF. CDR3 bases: TGTGCCAGCAGTGAGCTGATAGGGACAGGGGGAGGGGAGACCCAGTACTTC.